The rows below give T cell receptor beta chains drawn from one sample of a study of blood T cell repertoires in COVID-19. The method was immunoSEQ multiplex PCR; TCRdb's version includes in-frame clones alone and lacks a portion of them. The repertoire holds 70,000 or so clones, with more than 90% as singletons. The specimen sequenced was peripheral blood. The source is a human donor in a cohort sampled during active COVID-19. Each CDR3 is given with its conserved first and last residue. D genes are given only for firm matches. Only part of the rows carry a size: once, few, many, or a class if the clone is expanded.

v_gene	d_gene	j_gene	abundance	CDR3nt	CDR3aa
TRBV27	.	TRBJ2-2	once	TGTGCCAGCAGTTTTATCGGGTTCGCGAACACCGGGGAGCTGTTTTTT	CASSFIGFANTGELFF
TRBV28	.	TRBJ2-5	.	TGTGCCAGCAGACCCGGGACATCTAAAGAGACCCAGTACTTC	CASRPGTSKETQYF
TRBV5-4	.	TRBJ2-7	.	TGTGCCAGCAGCTCCACCTCTCGACAGACCGAGCAGTACTTC	CASSSTSRQTEQYF
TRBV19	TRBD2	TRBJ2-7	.	TGTGCCAGTAGTATTCGACCGGGACTAGCGACCTACGAGCAGTACTTC	CASSIRPGLATYEQYF
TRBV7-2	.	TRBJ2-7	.	TGTGCCAGCAGCTTCGGAGGGACAGCCGTAGACGAGCAGTACTTC	CASSFGGTAVDEQYF
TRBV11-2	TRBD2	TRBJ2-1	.	TGTGCCAGCAGCTCCAACCGACTAGCGGGCTACAATGAGCAGTTCTTC	CASSSNRLAGYNEQFF
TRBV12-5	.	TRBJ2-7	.	TGTGCTAGTGGTTTGGTAGGTCGGGCGGGAACCCCCGACGAGCAGTACTTC	CASGLVGRAGTPDEQYF
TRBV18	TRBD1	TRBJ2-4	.	TGTGCCAGCTCACCGGACAGGGGGGGAAACATTCAGTACTTC	CASSPDRGGNIQYF
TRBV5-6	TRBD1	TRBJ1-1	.	TGTGCCAGCAGCTCGACCGGGACAGGGAACACTGAAGCTTTCTTT	CASSSTGTGNTEAFF
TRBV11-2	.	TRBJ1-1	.	TGTGCCAGCAGCCTCCTGAACACTGAAGCTTTCTTT	CASSLLNTEAFF
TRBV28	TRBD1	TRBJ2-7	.	TGTGCCAGCAGTGGGGACAGGGCCTACGAGCAGTACTTC	CASSGDRAYEQYF
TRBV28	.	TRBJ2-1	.	TGTGCCAGCAGTCCTCAACAGAAATACAATGAGCAGTTCTTC	CASSPQQKYNEQFF
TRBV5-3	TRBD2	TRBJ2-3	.	TGTGCCAGAAGTTCTCGGACTAGCGGGAGCACAGATACGCAGTATTTT	CARSSRTSGSTDTQYF